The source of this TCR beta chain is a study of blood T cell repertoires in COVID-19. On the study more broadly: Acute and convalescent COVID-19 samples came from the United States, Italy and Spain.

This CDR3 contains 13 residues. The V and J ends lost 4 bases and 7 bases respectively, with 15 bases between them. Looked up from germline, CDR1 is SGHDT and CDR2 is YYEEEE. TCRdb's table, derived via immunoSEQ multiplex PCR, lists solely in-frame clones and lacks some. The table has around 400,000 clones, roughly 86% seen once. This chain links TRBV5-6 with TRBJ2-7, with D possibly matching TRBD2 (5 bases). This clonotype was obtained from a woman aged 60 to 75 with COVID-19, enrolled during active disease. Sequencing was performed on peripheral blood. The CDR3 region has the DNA TGTGCCAGCAGCCTGGAGAGGGCTAGGGAGCAGTACTTC. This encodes CASSLERAREQYF.